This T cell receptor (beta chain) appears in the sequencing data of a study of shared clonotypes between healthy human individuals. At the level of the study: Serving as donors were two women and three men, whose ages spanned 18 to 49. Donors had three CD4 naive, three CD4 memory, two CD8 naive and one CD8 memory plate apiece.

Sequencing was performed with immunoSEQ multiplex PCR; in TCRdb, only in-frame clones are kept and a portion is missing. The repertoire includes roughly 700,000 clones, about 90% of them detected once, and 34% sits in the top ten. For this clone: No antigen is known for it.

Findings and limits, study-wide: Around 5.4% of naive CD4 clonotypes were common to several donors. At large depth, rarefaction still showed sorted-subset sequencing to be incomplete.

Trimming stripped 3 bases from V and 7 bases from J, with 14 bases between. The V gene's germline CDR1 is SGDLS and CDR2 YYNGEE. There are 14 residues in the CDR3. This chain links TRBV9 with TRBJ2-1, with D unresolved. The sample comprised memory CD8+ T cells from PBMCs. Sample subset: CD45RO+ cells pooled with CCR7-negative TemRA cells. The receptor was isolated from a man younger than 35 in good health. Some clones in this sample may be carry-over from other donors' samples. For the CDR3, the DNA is TGTGCCAGCAGCGACCAGAGGAAGGGTAATGAGCAGTTCTTC. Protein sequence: CASSDQRKGNEQFF.